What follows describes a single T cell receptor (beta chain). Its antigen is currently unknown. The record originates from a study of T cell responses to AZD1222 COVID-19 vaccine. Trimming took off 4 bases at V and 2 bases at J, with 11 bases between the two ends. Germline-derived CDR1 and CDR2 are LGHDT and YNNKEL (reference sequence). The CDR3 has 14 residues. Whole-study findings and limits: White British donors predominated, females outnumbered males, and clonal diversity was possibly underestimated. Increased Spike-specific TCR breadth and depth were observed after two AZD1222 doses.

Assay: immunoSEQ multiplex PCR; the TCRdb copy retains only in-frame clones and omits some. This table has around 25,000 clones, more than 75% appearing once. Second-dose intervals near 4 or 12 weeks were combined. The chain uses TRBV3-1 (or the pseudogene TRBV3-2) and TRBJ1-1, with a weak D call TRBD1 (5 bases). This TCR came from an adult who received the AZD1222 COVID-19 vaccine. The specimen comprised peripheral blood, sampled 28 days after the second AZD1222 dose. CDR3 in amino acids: CASSPRDFNTEAFF. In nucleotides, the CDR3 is TGTGCCAGCAGCCCCCGGGACTTTAACACTGAAGCTTTCTTT.